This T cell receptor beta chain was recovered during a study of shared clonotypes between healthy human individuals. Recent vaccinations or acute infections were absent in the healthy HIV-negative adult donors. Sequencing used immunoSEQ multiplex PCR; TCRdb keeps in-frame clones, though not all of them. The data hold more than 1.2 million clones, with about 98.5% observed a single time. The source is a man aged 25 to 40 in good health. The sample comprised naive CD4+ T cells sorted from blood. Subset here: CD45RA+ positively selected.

As DNA, the CDR3 is TGCAGCGCGAGCCCTGACAGCTCCGGAAACACCATATATTTT. It is translated as CSASPDSSGNTIYF. The J gene is TRBJ1-3, the V gene TRBV29-1; possible D gene TRBD1, 5 bases. The CDR3 contains 14 residues. V was pared by 7 bases and J by 4 bases, with 17 bases between. Germline V gene data show CDR1 as SQVTM and CDR2 as ANQGSEA. The variable domain in full, completed from reference TRBV29-1 and TRBJ1-3, reads SAVISQKPSRDICQRGTSLTIQCQVDSQVTMMFWYRQQPGQSLTLIATANQGSEATYESGFVIDKFPISRPNLTFSTLTVSNMSPEDSSIYLCSASPDSSGNTIYFGEGSWLTVV.